This is a list of T cell receptor beta chains from one sample in a study of OX40 agonist ivuxolimab in advanced cancers. Sequenced by immunoSEQ multiplex PCR; TCRdb stores in-frame clones only, minus some. Found here are approximately 31,000 clones, over 85% of them singletons; the top ten hold less than 30%. This specimen consisted of CD4+ or CD8+ T cells sorted from blood, obtained in a trial of the OX40 agonist ivuxolimab. The receptors come from an adult with an advanced solid tumor such as melanoma, head and neck, liver or kidney cancer. CDR3s include the opening cysteine and the closing phenylalanine or tryptophan. The order of the fields is V gene, clone size, CDR3 length, J gene, D gene, CDR3 protein, CDR3 DNA. The D gene is left open where the match is weak. Not every row has a clone size; where given, it reads once, few, many or a size class.

V gene: TRBV5-1
clone size: NA
CDR3 length: 16
J gene: TRBJ2-5
D gene: TRBD2
CDR3 protein: CASSFGFAGAQETQYF
CDR3 DNA: TGCGCCAGCAGCTTCGGGTTTGCGGGAGCCCAAGAGACCCAGTACTTC

V gene: TRBV6-1
clone size: NA
CDR3 length: 11
J gene: TRBJ1-1
D gene: NA
CDR3 protein: CASEGGTEAFF
CDR3 DNA: TGTGCCAGCGAAGGGGGCACTGAAGCTTTCTTT

V gene: TRBV4-1
clone size: NA
CDR3 length: 13
J gene: TRBJ2-1
D gene: NA
CDR3 protein: CASSPSGHNEQFF
CDR3 DNA: TGCGCCAGCAGTCCCAGCGGGCACAATGAGCAGTTCTTC

V gene: TRBV11-2
clone size: NA
CDR3 length: 12
J gene: TRBJ2-1
D gene: TRBD1
CDR3 protein: CASSLDRNEQFF
CDR3 DNA: TGTGCCAGCAGCTTGGACAGGAATGAGCAGTTCTTC

V gene: TRBV2
clone size: NA
CDR3 length: 12
J gene: TRBJ2-2
D gene: NA
CDR3 protein: CASSYLTGELFF
CDR3 DNA: TGTGCCAGCAGTTATTTGACCGGGGAGCTGTTTTTT

V gene: TRBV13
clone size: NA
CDR3 length: 12
J gene: TRBJ2-5
D gene: TRBD1
CDR3 protein: CASGQGTETQYF
CDR3 DNA: TGTGCCAGCGGACAGGGGACAGAGACCCAGTACTTC

V gene: TRBV6-5
clone size: NA
CDR3 length: 10
J gene: TRBJ1-6
D gene: NA
CDR3 protein: CASGLPPLHF
CDR3 DNA: TGTGCCAGCGGACTACCACCCCTCCACTTT

V gene: TRBV27
clone size: NA
CDR3 length: 14
J gene: TRBJ2-5
D gene: TRBD1
CDR3 protein: CASSPRQGQETQYF
CDR3 DNA: TGTGCCAGCAGTCCTAGACAGGGGCAAGAGACCCAGTACTTC

V gene: TRBV19
clone size: NA
CDR3 length: 15
J gene: TRBJ2-5
D gene: NA
CDR3 protein: CASSTEGRTEETQYF
CDR3 DNA: TGTGCCAGTAGTACCGAGGGACGGACCGAAGAGACCCAGTACTTC

V gene: TRBV28
clone size: NA
CDR3 length: 12
J gene: TRBJ2-1
D gene: NA
CDR3 protein: CASSVDFIGQFF
CDR3 DNA: TGTGCCAGCAGTGTGGACTTCATTGGGCAGTTCTTC

V gene: TRBV11-2
clone size: NA
CDR3 length: 12
J gene: TRBJ1-6
D gene: NA
CDR3 protein: CASSRTVRSLHF
CDR3 DNA: TGTGCCAGCAGCCGGACAGTAAGATCCCTCCACTTT

V gene: TRBV28
clone size: NA
CDR3 length: 16
J gene: TRBJ2-1
D gene: NA
CDR3 protein: CASRDPDGTDYNEQFF
CDR3 DNA: TGTGCCAGCCGCGACCCAGATGGGACCGATTACAATGAGCAGTTCTTC

V gene: TRBV7-9
clone size: NA
CDR3 length: 13
J gene: TRBJ2-7
D gene: NA
CDR3 protein: CASSARPGGEQYF
CDR3 DNA: TGTGCCAGCAGCGCTCGACCTGGCGGGGAGCAGTACTTC

V gene: TRBV27
clone size: NA
CDR3 length: 14
J gene: TRBJ1-4
D gene: TRBD1
CDR3 protein: CASTSRQGSEKLFF
CDR3 DNA: TGTGCCAGCACCTCTCGACAGGGCAGTGAAAAACTGTTTTTT

V gene: TRBV6-1
clone size: NA
CDR3 length: 14
J gene: TRBJ2-7
D gene: NA
CDR3 protein: CASSVTGRPVEQYF
CDR3 DNA: TGTGCCAGCAGTGTGACAGGCCGTCCGGTCGAGCAGTACTTC

V gene: TRBV28
clone size: NA
CDR3 length: 13
J gene: TRBJ1-1
D gene: NA
CDR3 protein: CASSLRTRGLAFF
CDR3 DNA: TGTGCCAGCAGTTTAAGGACACGCGGCTTGGCTTTCTTT

V gene: TRBV4-1
clone size: NA
CDR3 length: 15
J gene: TRBJ1-6
D gene: NA
CDR3 protein: CASSQVIGIDSPLHF
CDR3 DNA: TGCGCCAGCAGCCAGGTTATCGGGATTGATTCACCCCTCCACTTT

V gene: TRBV6-1
clone size: NA
CDR3 length: 14
J gene: TRBJ2-2
D gene: TRBD2
CDR3 protein: CASSETSVTGELFF
CDR3 DNA: TGTGCCAGCAGTGAGACTAGCGTCACCGGGGAGCTGTTTTTT

V gene: TRBV10-3
clone size: NA
CDR3 length: 13
J gene: TRBJ2-7
D gene: TRBD2
CDR3 protein: CAIASGMSYEQYF
CDR3 DNA: TGTGCCATCGCTAGCGGGATGTCCTACGAGCAGTACTTC

V gene: TRBV27
clone size: NA
CDR3 length: 13
J gene: TRBJ2-3
D gene: TRBD2
CDR3 protein: CASEGTSGDTQYF
CDR3 DNA: TGTGCCAGCGAAGGGACTAGCGGAGATACGCAGTATTTT

V gene: TRBV6-1
clone size: once
CDR3 length: 13
J gene: TRBJ1-1
D gene: NA
CDR3 protein: CASSDRVDTEAFF
CDR3 DNA: TGTGCCAGCAGTGACAGGGTTGACACTGAAGCTTTCTTT

V gene: TRBV27
clone size: NA
CDR3 length: 14
J gene: TRBJ2-7
D gene: TRBD2
CDR3 protein: CASRDRGGNYEQYF
CDR3 DNA: TGTGCCAGCAGGGACCGGGGAGGGAACTACGAGCAGTACTTC

V gene: TRBV10-3
clone size: once
CDR3 length: 12
J gene: TRBJ2-7
D gene: NA
CDR3 protein: CAISEGSPEQYF
CDR3 DNA: TGTGCCATCAGTGAGGGGAGTCCCGAGCAGTACTTC

V gene: TRBV4-1
clone size: NA
CDR3 length: 15
J gene: TRBJ2-2
D gene: NA
CDR3 protein: CASSQGGDWTGELFF
CDR3 DNA: TGCGCCAGCAGCCAAGGGGGGGATTGGACCGGGGAGCTGTTTTTT

V gene: TRBV19
clone size: NA
CDR3 length: 16
J gene: TRBJ1-6
D gene: NA
CDR3 protein: CASRDNHPSYNSPLHF
CDR3 DNA: TGTGCCAGCCGGGACAACCATCCCTCCTATAATTCACCCCTCCACTTT

V gene: TRBV2
clone size: NA
CDR3 length: 13
J gene: TRBJ1-3
D gene: NA
CDR3 protein: CASTDGSGNTIYF
CDR3 DNA: TGTGCCAGCACGGATGGAAGTGGAAACACCATATATTTT

V gene: TRBV7-6
clone size: NA
CDR3 length: 20
J gene: TRBJ2-6
D gene: TRBD1
CDR3 protein: CASSSETGGIWSSGANVLTF
CDR3 DNA: TGTGCCAGCAGCTCCGAGACAGGGGGCATTTGGTCCTCTGGGGCCAACGTCCTGACTTTC